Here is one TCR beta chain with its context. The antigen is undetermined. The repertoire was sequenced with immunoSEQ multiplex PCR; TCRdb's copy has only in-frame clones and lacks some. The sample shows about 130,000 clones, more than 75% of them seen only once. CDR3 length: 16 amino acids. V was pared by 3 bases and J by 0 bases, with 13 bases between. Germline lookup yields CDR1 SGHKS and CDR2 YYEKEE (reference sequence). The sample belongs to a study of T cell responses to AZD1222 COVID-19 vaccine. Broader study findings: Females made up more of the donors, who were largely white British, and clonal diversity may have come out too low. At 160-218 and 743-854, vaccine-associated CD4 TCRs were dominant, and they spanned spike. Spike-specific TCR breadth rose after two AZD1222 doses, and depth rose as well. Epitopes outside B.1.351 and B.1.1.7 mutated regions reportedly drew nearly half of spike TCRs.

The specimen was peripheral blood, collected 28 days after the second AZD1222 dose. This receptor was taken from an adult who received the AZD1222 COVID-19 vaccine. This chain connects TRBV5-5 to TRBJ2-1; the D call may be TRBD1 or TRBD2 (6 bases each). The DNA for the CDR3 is TGTGCCAGCAGCTGGGGGGCCATGAGCTCCTACAATGAGCAGTTCTTC. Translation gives CASSWGAMSSYNEQFF.